This TCR beta chain was sequenced during a study of graft-versus-host responses after intestinal transplantation. The wider study: Each patient got anti-thymocyte globulin induction, then tacrolimus and steroids for two to four years. Study-level results: Recipient marrow held GvH clones, some first seen in ileum or blood.

The protocol was immunoSEQ multiplex PCR, while the TCRdb copy is restricted to in-frame clones and leaves out a portion. Of 9,500 to 15,000 clones detected, 30% to 35% appear once; the ten largest clones hold 3% to 3.5%. Researchers placed about 200,000 CFSE-labeled responder cells in culture with about 200,000 irradiated, violet-dye-labeled stimulator cells. Trimming cost V 4 bases and J 4 bases, with 12 bases left between them. CDR3 size: 14 residues. CDR1 is SGHVS, CDR2 FQNEAQ, per germline. This clone was seen a handful of times. The rearrangement links TRBV7-8 to TRBJ2-3; tentative D call: TRBD2 (5 bases). This sequence originates from a human patient who received an intestinal transplant. The sample in question was alloreactive CD8+ T cells from a mixed lymphocyte reaction culture, obtained before intestinal transplant. Subset here: CFSE-low proliferating T cells sorted from roughly 6-day pre-transplant mixed lymphocyte reaction (GvH or HvG direction). For the CDR3, the DNA is TGTGCCAGCAGCTCACTAGGCTCGGCAGATACGCAGTATTTT. Amino acid sequence: CASSSLGSADTQYF.